The sample holds one count of the clone carrying this TCR beta chain. The V end lost 8 bases, the J end lost 6 bases, and 11 bases lay between the germline ends. CDR1 is SQVTM and CDR2 is ANQGSEA in the germline V gene. This CDR3 is 11 amino acids long. When the RNA was reverse transcribed, random hexamers were used with an input of roughly 0.45 to 1 ug. A multiplex approach, immunoSEQ multiplex PCR, amplified TCR beta CDR3 across 54 Vbeta and 13 Jbeta. MiXCR was run by TCRdb on the immunoSEQ multiplex PCR reads, yielding one entry per CDR3 protein. The sample records some 110,000 distinct CDR3 sequences, 85% to 95% being singletons. In contrast to the negatively isolated CD8+ and CD4+ T cells, TEMRA cells were FACS-enriched. The record originates from a study of CD8 T cells in Susac syndrome.

The sequenced material came from CD4+ T cells from PBMCs. The chain is built from TRBV29-1 and TRBJ2-1; the D gene is possibly TRBD1 (5 bases). The sequence was obtained from a human donor with multiple sclerosis. In nucleotides, the CDR3 is TGCAGCACCGATAGGGGCAATGAGCAGTTCTTC. This sequence encodes CSTDRGNEQFF.